This T cell receptor beta chain was captured by sequencing in a study of monozygotic twins with cystic fibrosis. Study-level information: Around 3 micrograms of fragmented DNA underwent approximately 15 PCR cycles for library preparation.

A remark on this clone: The target antigen is unknown.

Study outcomes and limitations: Monozygotic CF twin pairs shared significantly more nucleotide-identical clonotypes than unrelated CF individuals did. Co-twins had the most similar V usage for 13 of 16 pairs, J for 8. Median Simpson clonality of 0.0095 suggested naive T cells predominated.

The V end lost 1 base, the J end lost 3 bases, and 12 bases lay between the germline ends. This CDR3 spans 15 amino acids. Germline V gene sequence: CDR1 MNHEY, CDR2 SMNVEV (reference sequence). Sequencing was performed with immunoSEQ multiplex PCR; in TCRdb, only in-frame clones are kept and a portion is missing. The sample has some 31,000 clones; roughly 80% are singletons. V usage is TRBV27 and J usage is TRBJ1-1, with D maybe TRBD1 (5 bases). The material sequenced was blood. This receptor was taken from a girl aged 2-15 years with cystic fibrosis. The CDR3 loop is CASSLFPGPHTEAFF. The CDR3 DNA sequence: TGTGCCAGCAGTTTATTTCCAGGGCCCCACACTGAAGCTTTCTTT.